This T cell receptor (beta chain) was profiled in a study of T cell responses to AZD1222 COVID-19 vaccine. General study results and limits: A mostly white British donor set with more females was recruited, and clonal diversity was possibly underestimated.

After removal of 4 bases from V and 7 bases from J, the junction contained 9 bases not matched to a gene. The CDR3 length is 16 residues. Germline CDR1 is SGHDN and CDR2 is FVKESK. Comments on this clone: Its antigen is as yet unknown.

Sequenced by immunoSEQ multiplex PCR; TCRdb stores in-frame clones only, minus some. The sample includes tens of thousands of clones, approximately 90% of them seen just once. This TCR was sampled from an adult in good health. The sequencing used peripheral blood, collected on day 0 of MenACWY control vaccination. This chain uses TRBV14 with TRBJ2-1; 11 nucleotides match TRBD2. CDR3 DNA sequence: TGTGCCAGCAGCCCATTAGCGGGGGGGATTAAGAATGAGCAGTTCTTC. Translation: CASSPLAGGIKNEQFF.